These 26 T cell receptor beta chains originate from one sample sequenced in a study of shared clonotypes between healthy human individuals. Using immunoSEQ multiplex PCR, the repertoire was profiled, and TCRdb retains in-frame clones only, with some absent. The sample contains roughly 2 million clones, 85% to 95% of which appear only once. Sequencing was performed on naive CD4+ T cells sorted from blood. Subset indicated: CD45RA+ positively selected. These receptors came from a man aged 18 to 29 in good health.

J is TRBJ1-5 and V is TRBV10-3, with D maybe TRBD1 (5 bases). Looked up from germline, CDR1 is ENHRY and CDR2 is SYGVKD. The V and J ends lost 1 base and 2 bases respectively, with 9 bases between them. The CDR3 covers 15 residues. The CDR3 coding sequence is TGTGCCATCAGTGAGTGGCAGGGTGGCAATCAGCCCCAGCATTTT. As protein: CAISEWQGGNQPQHF.

This chain's CDR3 is CASSPSGSRADTQYF. CDR3 nucleotide sequence: TGTGCCAGCAGCCCATCTGGCAGCCGGGCAGATACGCAGTATTTT. This chain joins TRBV7-8 and TRBJ2-3; D is unresolved. The CDR3 runs 15 residues. V lost 5 bases, J lost 4 bases, and 16 bases lay in between. Germline V gives CDR1 SGHVS, CDR2 FQNEAQ.

This clone was detected only once. This chain uses TRBV5-4 with TRBJ2-5; D perhaps matches TRBD1 (6 bases). Germline CDR1 reads SGHNT; CDR2 reads YYREEE (reference sequence). V was clipped by 0 bases and J by 4 bases, with 16 bases between them. This CDR3 has 16 residues. The CDR3 DNA follows: TGTGCCAGCAGCTTGGCGCACAGGGAAAGAGGAGAGACCCAGTACTTC. It is translated as CASSLAHRERGETQYF.

This chain joins TRBV11-3 and TRBJ1-5; TRBD1 agrees at 7 bases. Germline assignment: CDR1 SGHNT and CDR2 YENEEA. The trim removed 5 bases at V and 14 bases at J, leaving 18 bases unmatched. The CDR3 is 15 amino acids. CDR3 in DNA: TGTGCCAGCAGCCGACCCGACAGGGCCCGGTATTGGAAGCATTTT. It yields the protein CASSRPDRARYWKHF. Drawing the rest from reference TRBV11-3 and TRBJ1-5, the complete variable domain is EAGVVQSPRYKIIEKKQPVAFWCNPISGHNTLYWYLQNLGQGPELLIRYENEEAVDDSQLPKDRFSAERLKGVDSTLKIQPAELGDSAVYLCASSRPDRARYWKHFGDGTRLSIL.

The rearrangement uses TRBV30 and TRBJ1-4; 8 bases align to TRBD1. This CDR3 is built from 13 residues. Germline values: CDR1 GTSNPN, CDR2 SVGIG (reference sequence). V shed 7 bases and J 5 bases; nucleotides not matched to a gene: 6. The CDR3: CALNRQGNEKLFF. Written as DNA, the CDR3 is TGTGCCTTGAACAGACAGGGGAATGAAAAACTGTTTTTT.

This clone occurred once. The chain links TRBV7-9 to TRBJ2-7, with 7 bases aligning to TRBD1. The CDR3 is 14 residues long. With 4 bases clipped from V and 6 bases from J, the junction kept 9 bases outside the gene matches. CDR1 SEHNR and CDR2 FQNEAQ come from the germline V gene (reference sequence). CDR3 sequence (DNA): TGTGCCAGCAGCTCCCGAGAGGGGGCCGCCGAGCAGTACTTC. It is translated as CASSSREGAAEQYF.

This chain uses TRBV5-4 with TRBJ1-3; possibly TRBD1 for D (6 bases). CDR1 is SGHNT and CDR2 is YYREEE in the germline V gene (reference sequence). V gave up 4 bases and J gave up 7 bases, with 15 bases separating them. The CDR3 is 14 amino acids. CDR3 sequence: CASSQVQGSNTIYF. CDR3 DNA: TGTGCCAGCAGCCAAGTACAGGGAAGCAACACCATATATTTT.

The chain uses TRBV4-3 and TRBJ2-1, with 7 bases lining up with TRBD2. Germline V gene sequence: CDR1 LGHNA, CDR2 YSLEER. Germline trimming cut 4 bases from V and 3 bases from J; bases unmatched to any gene: 6. The CDR3 extends over 15 amino acids. This chain's CDR3 is CASSRDSGDYNEQFF. In DNA form, the CDR3 reads TGCGCCAGCAGCCGAGACAGCGGGGACTACAATGAGCAGTTCTTC.

The rearrangement joins TRBV2 to TRBJ1-2; D is undetermined. The germline CDR1 and CDR2 sequences are SNHLY and FYNNEI. The CDR3 totals 12 residues. V was shortened by 2 bases and J by 8 bases, with 9 bases between the two germline ends. The CDR3 here is CASSEQFYGYTF. CDR3 DNA sequence: TGTGCCAGCAGTGAACAGTTTTACGGCTACACCTTC.

The chain is built from TRBV27 and TRBJ1-6; D not certain. This CDR3 is built from 16 residues. Per germline, CDR1 MNHEY and CDR2 SMNVEV (reference sequence). V was cut by 5 bases and J by 0 bases, with 11 bases left in between. Written as DNA, the CDR3 is TGTGCCAGCAGTCCCTCCCAGATCTCCTATAATTCACCCCTCCACTTT. Protein: CASSPSQISYNSPLHF.

The chain is built from TRBV27 and TRBJ2-7; 9 bases match TRBD2. The CDR3 loop spans 15 amino acids. Trimming cost V 6 bases and J 2 bases; bases outside gene matches: 8. The germline gives CDR1 MNHEY, CDR2 SMNVEV (reference sequence). CDR3 in DNA: TGTGCCAGCAGCTTCGGAGGCGGGGGGGCCTACGAGCAGTACTTC. It yields the protein CASSFGGGGAYEQYF.

J is TRBJ2-3 and V is TRBV7-8; possibly TRBD2 for D (5 bases). Germline V gene lookup returns CDR1 SGHVS and CDR2 FQNEAQ. The CDR3 runs to 15 residues. V lost 9 bases, J lost 0 bases, and 16 bases lay in between. DNA of the CDR3: TGTGCCAGTCAACACGAGGGTCCTAGCACAGATACGCAGTATTTT. Its protein product is CASQHEGPSTDTQYF.

The chain carries TRBV7-3 and TRBJ1-1, with D unclear. Trimming shortened V by 1 base and J by 0 bases, and 3 bases separated the two germline ends. The CDR3 spans 13 residues. Germline loops: CDR1 SGHTA, CDR2 FQGTGA. CDR3 nucleotide sequence: TGTGCCAGCAGCTTAATCATGAACACTGAAGCTTTCTTT. As protein: CASSLIMNTEAFF.

The chain recombines TRBV5-4 with TRBJ2-7; D call uncertain. Germline-derived CDR1 and CDR2 are SGHNT and YYREEE (reference sequence). Trimming removed 0 bases at V and 1 base at J, with 14 bases between. The CDR3 spans 16 residues. The CDR3 coding sequence is TGTGCCAGCAGCTTGGACAGCACAAGTCGATCCTACGAGCAGTACTTC. Its translation: CASSLDSTSRSYEQYF.

The chain links TRBV28 to TRBJ1-1; D uncertain. Between the trimmed V and J ends, which lost 7 bases and 1 base, there was a span of 13 bases. Germline V gives CDR1 MDHEN, CDR2 SYDVKM. This CDR3 is built from 14 residues. Written as DNA, the CDR3 is TGTGCCAGCACCCAATCTCGGAAGAACACTGAAGCTTTCTTT. This translates into CASTQSRKNTEAFF.

The rearrangement links TRBV4-1 to TRBJ2-3, with 8 bases aligning to TRBD2. The V gene's germline CDR1 is MGHRA and CDR2 YSYEKL. V trimming: 0 bases; J trimming: 5 bases; junction bases outside the gene matches: 10. The CDR3 consists of 17 residues. Here the CDR3 reads CASSQDFSGTGRDTQYF. Here the CDR3 DNA reads TGCGCCAGCAGCCAAGATTTTAGCGGGACTGGTAGAGATACGCAGTATTTT.

The chain joins TRBV18 to TRBJ1-2; D is possibly TRBD1 (5 bases). The germline V gene has CDR1 KGHSH and CDR2 LQKENI. V was pared by 2 bases and J by 7 bases, with 17 bases between. The CDR3 is 15 amino acids. The CDR3 DNA is TGTGCCAGCTCACCAATGGAGGGGATCGGGGGTGGCTACACCTTC. The encoded protein is CASSPMEGIGGGYTF.

As regards this clone: The sample contains more than one DNA sequence encoding this CDR3. The gene calls are TRBV30 and TRBJ1-1; D not resolved. CDR3 length: 11 residues. Germline CDR1 reads GTSNPN; CDR2 reads SVGIG (reference sequence). The V end was cut by 3 bases, the J end by 4 bases, with 6 bases between. CDR3 loop: CAWSRSTEAFF. CDR3 sequence (DNA): TGTGCCTGGAGCAGGAGCACTGAAGCTTTCTTT.

With regard to this clone: Other DNA sequences from this sample encode an identical CDR3 as well. V gene TRBV19 combines with J gene TRBJ2-7; TRBD1 agrees at 11 bases. CDR3 length equals 14 residues. The germline V gene encodes CDR1 LNHDA and CDR2 SQIVND (reference sequence). V shed 5 bases, J shed 2 bases, and the junction held 2 bases outside the gene matches. Here the CDR3 reads CASSRTGGPYEQYF. The CDR3 DNA reads as TGTGCCAGTAGTCGGACAGGGGGCCCCTACGAGCAGTACTTC.

For the CDR3, the DNA is TGTGCCAGCAGAACCGGACCCCGCTATGGCTACACCTTC. The encoded protein is CASRTGPRYGYTF. The chain is built from TRBV27 and TRBJ1-2, with D unclear. This CDR3 comprises 13 residues. Germline V gene data show CDR1 as MNHEY and CDR2 as SMNVEV (reference sequence). V was pared by 6 bases and J by 4 bases, with 12 bases between.

The chain recombines TRBV27 with TRBJ2-7, with a possible D match to TRBD1 (6 bases). Germline V gene lookup returns CDR1 MNHEY and CDR2 SMNVEV (reference sequence). Trimming removed 5 bases at V and 0 bases at J, with 17 bases between. This CDR3 comprises 16 residues. CDR3 in DNA: TGTGCCAGCAGTGCCCCCTCCAGGGGTCCCTCCTACGAGCAGTACTTC. Its translation is CASSAPSRGPSYEQYF.

CDR3 sequence reads: CASSTPSTGAKNIQYF. Here the CDR3 DNA reads TGCGCCAGCAGCACCCCCTCCACAGGAGCCAAAAACATTCAGTACTTC. The rearrangement joins TRBV5-1 to TRBJ2-4, with TRBD1 as a possible D gene (5 bases). Germline V CDR1 and CDR2: SGHRS, YFSETQ. This CDR3 spans 16 amino acids. Trimming pared 4 bases from V and 0 bases from J, leaving 14 bases between.

For this clone: The same CDR3 can be traced to other DNA sequences in this sample. The chain joins TRBV18 to TRBJ1-2; D possibly corresponds to TRBD1 (5 bases). CDR1 is KGHSH and CDR2 is LQKENI in the germline V gene. The CDR3 extends over 13 amino acids. V was cut by 2 bases and J by 3 bases, with 7 bases left in between. As DNA, the CDR3 is TGTGCCAGCTCACCAGGGGCGGACTATGGCTACACCTTC. Amino acids: CASSPGADYGYTF.

The V gene is TRBV28, the J gene TRBJ2-2; D gene unclear. Looked up from germline, CDR1 is MDHEN and CDR2 is SYDVKM. There are 15 residues in the CDR3. Trimming cost V 5 bases and J 1 base, with 11 bases left between them. Here the CDR3 reads CASSPPGVNTGELFF. CDR3 in DNA: TGTGCCAGCAGTCCGCCTGGTGTGAACACCGGGGAGCTGTTTTTT.

Only one count was recorded for this clone. The chain employs TRBV5-1 and TRBJ2-5; weak D call: TRBD1 (5 bases). The CDR3 sequence is 17 residues long. The germline gives CDR1 SGHRS, CDR2 YFSETQ. V was clipped by 4 bases and J by 1 base, with 20 bases between them. The CDR3 DNA follows: TGCGCCAGCAGCCCCCTTAGTCCGACAGTAACCCAAGAGACCCAGTACTTC. It yields the protein CASSPLSPTVTQETQYF.

This chain uses TRBV6-5 with TRBJ1-2; 9 bases agree with TRBD1. The CDR3 contains 14 residues. Unmatched junction bases numbered 4, after V lost 6 bases and J lost 2 bases. Germline V gene data show CDR1 as MNHEY and CDR2 as SVGAGI. The CDR3 here is CASSTGTGNYGYTF. CDR3 coding DNA: TGTGCCAGCAGCACTGGGACAGGGAACTATGGCTACACCTTC.